Following are 10 T cell receptor beta chains from one sample sequenced in a study of cytomegalovirus exposure and HLA in healthy donors. PCR amplification relied on 60 Vbeta primers (plus 13 Jbeta primers). The method was immunoSEQ multiplex PCR; TCRdb's version includes in-frame clones alone and lacks a portion of them. The sample lists around 100,000 clones; around 80% were seen once. Material for sequencing was PBMCs. The receptors come from a woman in her 40s in good health and CMV-seronegative.

This chain uses TRBV5-4 with TRBJ2-3, with 7 positions matching TRBD1. CDR1 is SGHNT, CDR2 YYREEE, per germline (reference sequence). Trimming at V came to 4 bases and at J to 2 bases, leaving 13 bases not matched to a gene. The CDR3 loop spans 17 amino acids. CDR3 region: CASSEGAQEFITDTQYF. In nucleotides, the CDR3 is TGTGCCAGCAGCGAGGGGGCACAGGAATTTATCACAGATACGCAGTATTTT.

This clone was counted a few times. V gene TRBV2 combines with J gene TRBJ1-1; 7 bases match TRBD1. This CDR3 has 13 residues. Germline V lookup: CDR1 SNHLY, CDR2 FYNNEI. Trimming removed 10 bases from V and 4 bases from J; junction bases left unmatched: 9. The CDR3 loop reads CAITGVLGTEAFF. The CDR3 bases are TGTGCCATTACAGGGGTTCTAGGCACTGAAGCTTTCTTT.

This chain uses TRBV4-3 with TRBJ2-7; D remains unclear. V lost 0 bases and J 2 bases, leaving 8 bases between the germline ends. This CDR3 region has 14 residues. Germline CDR1 LGHNA, CDR2 YSLEER. CDR3 sequence (DNA): TGCGCCAGCAGCCAAGATACCGAGACCTACGAGCAGTACTTC. This codes for CASSQDTETYEQYF.

The rearrangement links TRBV19 to TRBJ2-7, with 8 bases matching TRBD1. Germline V gene data show CDR1 as LNHDA and CDR2 as SQIVND (reference sequence). This CDR3 has 13 amino acids. With 4 bases clipped from V and 6 bases from J, the junction kept 5 bases outside the gene matches. The DNA for the CDR3 is TGTGCCAGTAGTAGGACAGGGTTCGTCGAGCAGTACTTC. It codes for CASSRTGFVEQYF.

The chain recombines TRBV5-1 with TRBJ2-2; 8 bases are shared with TRBD1. The CDR3 spans 14 residues. CDR1 is SGHRS, CDR2 YFSETQ, per germline. V shed 7 bases, J shed 1 base, and the junction held 3 bases outside the gene matches. The CDR3 region has the DNA TGCGCCAGCTGCACAGGGGGGAACACCGGGGAGCTGTTTTTT. Its translation is CASCTGGNTGELFF. The complete variable domain, with remaining parts taken from reference TRBV5-1 and TRBJ2-2, reads KAGVTQTPRYLIKTRGQQVTLSCSPISGHRSVSWYQQTPGQGLQFLFEYFSETQRNKGNFPGRFSGRQFSNSRSEMNVSTLELGDSALYLCASCTGGNTGELFFGEGSRLTVL.

This sequence joins TRBV5-6 and TRBJ1-6, with D unresolved. CDR3 length: 14 amino acids. V was trimmed by 2 bases and J by 4 bases, leaving 7 bases between them. CDR1 and CDR2 (germline): SGHDT, YYEEEE. The CDR3 region is CASSFGSYNSPLHF. In nucleotides, the CDR3 is TGTGCCAGCAGCTTTGGCTCGTATAATTCACCCCTCCACTTT.

The rearrangement links TRBV6-5 to TRBJ1-5; D not certain. This CDR3 has 12 amino acids. The germline V gene encodes CDR1 MNHEY and CDR2 SVGAGI. V was cut by 5 bases and J by 5 bases, with 7 bases left in between. DNA for the CDR3: TGTGCCAGCAGTGAATCGGATCAGCCCCAGCATTTT. As protein: CASSESDQPQHF.

The chain employs TRBV19 and TRBJ1-2, with D perhaps matching TRBD1 (6 bases). Germline V gene data show CDR1 as LNHDA and CDR2 as SQIVND (reference sequence). CDR3 length: 14 amino acids. Between the trimmed V and J ends, which lost 7 bases and 2 bases, there was a span of 14 bases. This CDR3 reads CASNSGVANYGYTF. As DNA, the CDR3 is TGTGCCAGTAATTCAGGGGTAGCGAACTATGGCTACACCTTC.

The rearrangement uses TRBV11-3 and TRBJ2-2; 8 bases fit TRBD1. CDR1 SGHNT and CDR2 YENEEA come from the germline V gene. This CDR3 comprises 19 residues. Trimming removed 0 bases from V and 1 base from J; junction bases left unmatched: 10. The CDR3 DNA is TGTGCCAGCAGCTTAGAAGCCCAGGGGGCCAAATGGAACACCGGGGAGCTGTTTTTT. Translating it yields CASSLEAQGAKWNTGELFF.

The chain recombines TRBV7-2 with TRBJ1-6; D uncertain. This CDR3 is built from 15 residues. With 5 bases removed from V and 9 bases from J, the gap between germline ends came to 17 bases. Germline V lookup: CDR1 SGHTA, CDR2 FQGNSA. The CDR3 DNA is TGTGCCAGCAGCCGTTCCCTGGAGGCCCTTTCACCCCTCCACTTT. Protein product: CASSRSLEALSPLHF.